This record looks at one TCR beta chain sequence and its context. Its antigen remains unknown. Patients chosen for sequencing had CD8+CD57+ cells that had expanded, as shown by flow cytometry. Each patient had severe acquired aplastic anemia. Blood samples were obtained from patients who had received no prior therapy. The template for TCR beta VDJ and CDR3 sequence profiling was genomic DNA. One entry per CDR3 protein, called by TCRdb with MiXCR from the reads. There are fewer than 250,000 distinct CDR3 sequences in the sample; approximately 45% occur only once, and 7.8% lies in the top ten. This entry is derived from a study of CD8+CD57+ T cells in acquired aplastic anemia. Overall study: On average, sorted CD4+ and CD8+ cells gave 3.2 ug of DNA.

Whole-study findings and limits: Common to patients and controls were 25 to 30 CD8+ CDR3 sequences.

Germline CDR1 and CDR2: SGHTA and FQGTGA. The CDR3 runs 15 residues. The trim removed 2 bases at V and 8 bases at J, leaving 4 bases unmatched. The TCR was taken from a human donor with aplastic anemia. The chain recombines TRBV7-3 with TRBJ2-1; 12 bases map to TRBD1. Sequencing was carried out using sorted CD4+, CD8+, or CD8+CD57+ T cells (not recorded which) from PBMCs. CDR3 bases: TGTGCCAGCAGCTTATTGGGACAGGGGGCCGATGAGCAGTTCTTC. Protein sequence: CASSLLGQGADEQFF.